A selection of T cell receptor beta chains follows, all from one sample in a study of blood T cells in healthy people across ages. MiXCR, applied by TCRdb to the 5' RACE reads, yields one record per CDR3 protein. Here the sample spans roughly 1,500,000 distinct CDR3 sequences, about 35% being singletons. The sequencing sample was made of blood. The receptors were sampled from a woman aged 25 to 39 in good health. Both conserved end residues are part of each CDR3. The order of the fields is clone size, J gene, V gene, D gene, CDR3 DNA, CDR3 protein. The D gene is left open where the match is weak. Clone size is shown for a subset of rows, as once, few, many or a class of expanded clone.

few | TRBJ2-1 | TRBV7-9 | TRBD1 | TGTGCCAGCAGCTCCCGGGACAGGGGGATCAATGAGCAGTTCTTC | CASSSRDRGINEQFF
NA | TRBJ1-2 | TRBV29-1 | NA | TGCAGCGTCGGACGGGGGACCTATGGCTACACCTTC | CSVGRGTYGYTF
NA | TRBJ2-1 | TRBV5-1 | TRBD2 | TGCGCCAGCACGTCTAGCGGTGCCTGCAATGAGCAGTTCTTC | CASTSSGACNEQFF
few | TRBJ2-5 | TRBV28 | NA | TGTGCCAGCAGCCGGACGGCCGGCCAGGCGGCCCAGTACTTC | CASSRTAGQAAQYF
NA | TRBJ2-1 | TRBV12-3/TRBV12-4 | NA | TGTGCCAGCCTTCTGCCGGGGAGAGGAAACAATAAGCAGTTCTTC | CASLLPGRGNNKQFF
few | TRBJ2-7 | TRBV9 | NA | TGTGCCAGCAGCCCCGAACCAATCCACGAGCAGTACTTC | CASSPEPIHEQYF
NA | TRBJ2-5 | TRBV9 | TRBD1 | TGTGCCAGCAGCACGGGGGACAGGAAGGTTGAGACCCAGTACTTC | CASSTGDRKVETQYF
NA | TRBJ1-5 | TRBV20-1 | TRBD1 | TGCAGTGCTAGGAACATTTGGACAGGGTCCAGCAATCAGCCCCAGCATTTT | CSARNIWTGSSNQPQHF
few | TRBJ2-3 | TRBV29-1 | NA | TGCAGCGTTGCCGATGGGTACACAGATACGCAGTATTTT | CSVADGYTDTQYF
NA | TRBJ2-3 | TRBV11-2 | TRBD2 | TGTGCCAGCAGCCCTGGGGTGCGGGGGGGCACAGATACGCAGTATTTT | CASSPGVRGGTDTQYF
once | TRBJ2-5 | TRBV9 | NA | TGTGCCAGCACCAAGAGGTCAGGACCCCAAGAGACCCAGTACTTC | CASTKRSGPQETQYF
NA | TRBJ2-2 | TRBV11-2 | TRBD2 | TGTGCCAGCAGGCGGAGCGGGGTTAACACCGGGGAGCTGTTTTTT | CASRRSGVNTGELFF
NA | TRBJ1-5 | TRBV4-1 | NA | TGTGCCAGCAGCCAACCGGCGAAGAGTCGGAGCAATCAGCCCCAGCATTTT | CASSQPAKSRSNQPQHF
NA | TRBJ2-1 | TRBV5-5 | NA | TGTGTCAGCAGCTTCTCAGACAATGAGCAGTTCTTC | CVSSFSDNEQFF
NA | TRBJ2-5 | TRBV27 | NA | TGTGCCAGCACCGGGACGGAAGAGACCCAGTACTTC | CASTGTEETQYF
few | TRBJ2-1 | TRBV20-1 | NA | TGCAGTGCCAAGGACTACATCTACAATGAGCAGTTCTTC | CSAKDYIYNEQFF
NA | TRBJ2-1 | TRBV3-1 | TRBD2 | TGTGCCAGCAGCCAAGATGAGATAGCGGGTGAGCAGTTCTTC | CASSQDEIAGEQFF
few | TRBJ2-1 | TRBV6-6 | TRBD2 | TGTGCCAGCAGTTACCGGACTAGCGGGGGGGCCTACAATGAGCAGTTCTTC | CASSYRTSGGAYNEQFF
NA | TRBJ1-1 | TRBV11-2 | NA | TGTGCCAGCAGCTTAGTGGGCTTGGCAGCTTTCTTT | CASSLVGLAAFF
NA | TRBJ2-1 | TRBV4-1 | NA | TGCGCCAGCAGCCAAAGGGATACCTTAGACGGGACCCTCAATGAGCAGTTCTTC | CASSQRDTLDGTLNEQFF
NA | TRBJ2-7 | TRBV3-1 | TRBD2 | TGTGCCAGCAGTGAGCGGGGGGCCTCCTACGAGCAGTACTTC | CASSERGASYEQYF
few | TRBJ1-2 | TRBV12-3/TRBV12-4 | NA | TGTGCCAGCAGCCTGCCCCCCAACTATGGCTACACCTTC | CASSLPPNYGYTF
NA | TRBJ1-5 | TRBV6-2/TRBV6-3 | NA | TGTGCCAGCAGTTTTGGGCCCAAGGGCAATCAGCCCCAGCATTTT | CASSFGPKGNQPQHF
NA | TRBJ1-2 | TRBV27 | NA | TGTGCCAGCGGCTCCCCTGCTTACTATGGCTACACCTTC | CASGSPAYYGYTF
NA | TRBJ2-1 | TRBV6-5 | NA | TGTGCCAGCAAGGCAGGGGACCTCACAGATGAGCAGTTCTTC | CASKAGDLTDEQFF
NA | TRBJ2-1 | TRBV20-1 | NA | TGCAGTGCATTCTACACGAACAATGAGCAGTTCTTC | CSAFYTNNEQFF
NA | TRBJ2-7 | TRBV13 | NA | TGTGCCAGCAGCGGCCCCGGGACTGCCGCCTACGAGCAGTACTTC | CASSGPGTAAYEQYF
NA | TRBJ1-1 | TRBV14 | TRBD1 | TGTGCCAGCAGCCAGATGGGACAGGCACCTAAAGCTTTCTTT | CASSQMGQAPKAFF
few | TRBJ2-3 | TRBV3-1 | NA | TGTGCCAGCAGCCAGACCCCCGGAAGGACAGATACGCAGTATTTT | CASSQTPGRTDTQYF
NA | TRBJ1-2 | TRBV3-1 | NA | TGTGCCAGCAGCCAAGCTGAACATGGCTACACCTTC | CASSQAEHGYTF
once | TRBJ2-7 | TRBV11-2 | TRBD2 | TGTGCCAGCAGCTTAAGCGGACTAGCGGGGATCTACGAGCAGTACTTC | CASSLSGLAGIYEQYF
many | TRBJ2-7 | TRBV29-1 | NA | TGCAGCGTTGAAGAGGGAACCTACGAGCAGTACTTC | CSVEEGTYEQYF
few | TRBJ2-3 | TRBV27 | TRBD2 | TGTGCCAGCAGTCCCTCGGGACTAGCGGTAGATACGCAGTATTTT | CASSPSGLAVDTQYF
few | TRBJ2-1 | TRBV5-1 | TRBD2 | TGCGCCAGCAGCTTGGACCTCGGGACTAGCGGGGAGCAGTTCTTC | CASSLDLGTSGEQFF
NA | TRBJ2-1 | TRBV24-1 | TRBD2 | TGTGCCACCAGTGATCTAGCGGGAGTGGGGGGTGAGCAGTTCTTC | CATSDLAGVGGEQFF
NA | TRBJ1-1 | TRBV30 | NA | TGTGCCTGGAGTGCAGACAACACTGAAGCTTTCTTT | CAWSADNTEAFF
few | TRBJ2-7 | TRBV28 | NA | TGTGCCAGCCAACAAGGGGGCTACGAGCAGTACTTC | CASQQGGYEQYF
few | TRBJ2-5 | TRBV7-9 | TRBD2 | TGTGCCAGCAGCTTAGTAGCGGGAGGGTTCGGGACCCAGTACTTC | CASSLVAGGFGTQYF
few | TRBJ2-1 | TRBV27 | NA | TGTGCCAGCAGTTTATCGGGAAGGACCGAGCAGTTCTTC | CASSLSGRTEQFF
NA | TRBJ2-7 | TRBV6-1 | TRBD2 | TGTGCCAGCAGAGTTACTAGCGGTAACACCTACGAGCAGTACTTC | CASRVTSGNTYEQYF
many | TRBJ2-3 | TRBV2 | NA | TGTGCCAGCAGTGAATTAGATACGCAGTATTTT | CASSELDTQYF
NA | TRBJ2-7 | TRBV28 | NA | TGTGCCAGCAGTCTAGACGGGCAGAATCTATCCTACGAGCAGTACTTC | CASSLDGQNLSYEQYF
once | TRBJ1-1 | TRBV28 | NA | TGTGCCAGCAGTTTGGGGGGGGCGCGAGTGAACACTGAAGCTTTCTTT | CASSLGGARVNTEAFF
few | TRBJ2-3 | TRBV18 | TRBD1 | TGTGCCAGCTCACCTGGGACAGGGGGCTTCACAGATACGCAGTATTTT | CASSPGTGGFTDTQYF
NA | TRBJ2-1 | TRBV4-2 | NA | TGTGCCAGCAGCCAAGAGGAGTGGGGGGGCCGGGATGAGCAGTTCTTC | CASSQEEWGGRDEQFF
few | TRBJ1-4 | TRBV6-1 | NA | TGTGCCAGCAGTGAGATTGTCGACCGACCAATTAATGAAAAACTGTTTTTT | CASSEIVDRPINEKLFF
NA | TRBJ2-7 | TRBV20-1 | NA | TGCAGTGCTAGGGAGGGCCGGAGCTCCTACGAGCAGTACTTC | CSAREGRSSYEQYF
many | TRBJ1-1 | TRBV5-1 | NA | TGTGCCAGCAGCTTAGTAAGGAACACTGAAGCTTTCTTT | CASSLVRNTEAFF
NA | TRBJ2-5 | TRBV29-1 | TRBD1 | TGCAGCGTCCCGGACAGGGTACTGGGGGAGACCCAGTACTTC | CSVPDRVLGETQYF
NA | TRBJ1-1 | TRBV6-1 | NA | TGTGCCAGCAGTGAAAGGTGGGGGGTGGAAGCTGAAGCTTTCTTT | CASSERWGVEAEAFF
few | TRBJ1-4 | TRBV4-2 | NA | TGTGCCAGCAGCCAACCTAAAGATGAAAAACTGTTTTTT | CASSQPKDEKLFF
NA | TRBJ2-7 | TRBV13 | NA | TGTGCCAGCAGTTTAAGACAGGAGCCGCCCTACGAGCAGTACTTC | CASSLRQEPPYEQYF
NA | TRBJ2-2 | TRBV7-2 | NA | TGTGTCAGCAAGCAAGACGCGGCGAACACCGGGGAGCTGTTTTTT | CVSKQDAANTGELFF